The rows below give T cell receptor beta chains drawn from one sample of a study of blood T cell repertoires in COVID-19. Profiled with immunoSEQ multiplex PCR; TCRdb holds only in-frame clones, not every one. The table lists 250,000 to 300,000 clones, over 75% of them singletons, with roughly an eighth in the top ten. Sequenced sample: peripheral blood. The receptors come from a woman aged 55-75 years with acute or convalescent COVID-19. CDR3s include the opening cysteine and the closing phenylalanine or tryptophan. Fields, in order: D gene, J gene, V gene, CDR3 DNA, CDR3 protein. The D gene is left open where the match is weak.

TRBD2 | TRBJ2-7 | TRBV5-1 | TGCGCCAGCAGCTTGGTTGGGACCCTCTCTCGACTAGCGGGGGCCGAGAACGAGCAGTACTTC | CASSLVGTLSRLAGAENEQYF
NA | TRBJ2-7 | TRBV30 | TGTGCCTGGATGGCACGGGGCTCCTACGAGCAGTACTTC | CAWMARGSYEQYF
TRBD1 | TRBJ2-2 | TRBV10-3 | TGTGCCATCAGGGGGGGACAGGGATCGATCGGGGAGCTGTTTTTT | CAIRGGQGSIGELFF
NA | TRBJ1-5 | TRBV6-4 | TGTGCCAGCAGATGGACAGATAACCAACATGATTATAGCAATCAGCCCCAGCATTTT | CASRWTDNQHDYSNQPQHF
NA | TRBJ1-5 | TRBV28 | TGTGCCAGCAGTCTGGCGGGAAGCAATCAGCCCCAGCATTTT | CASSLAGSNQPQHF
NA | TRBJ2-3 | TRBV5-1 | TGCGCCAGCAGCTTGGCGGGGGGCTCATCGACAGATACGCAGTATTTT | CASSLAGGSSTDTQYF
TRBD1 | TRBJ1-2 | TRBV7-2 | TGTGCCAGCAAAACGGGGGACAGGTGGGCTTTAGGCTATGGCTACACCTTC | CASKTGDRWALGYGYTF
NA | TRBJ2-2 | TRBV14 | TGTGCCAGCAGGGACCGGGACACCTTACCCGGGGAGCTGTTTTTT | CASRDRDTLPGELFF
TRBD2 | TRBJ2-5 | TRBV5-1 | TGCGCCAGCAGCTTGAGGGCTAGCGGGGTGATGGGAGAGACCCAGTACTTC | CASSLRASGVMGETQYF
NA | TRBJ2-3 | TRBV18 | TGTGCCAGCTCGGGCGGGACGAGCACAGATACGCAGTATTTT | CASSGGTSTDTQYF